The clone carrying this T cell receptor beta chain was picked up a small number of times. Unique molecular identifiers tagged individual cDNA molecules. TCRdb reanalysed the 5' RACE reads using MiXCR and keeps one entry per CDR3 protein. The repertoire consists of 80,000 to 95,000 distinct CDR3 sequences, with approximately 17% occurring once and the leading ten covering around 4.9%. This sample was taken from a study of early T cells in non-severe SARS-CoV-2 infection. About the study: Alpha and beta chains were unpaired, from unsorted whole-blood bulk RNA.

V lost 3 bases and J 3 bases, leaving 12 bases between the germline ends. Germline-derived CDR1 and CDR2 are WNHNN and SYGVQD (reference sequence). This CDR3 comprises 14 residues. Sequencing was performed on whole blood, taken at baseline. The source of this sequence is an adult who was a healthcare worker with PCR-confirmed SARS-CoV-2 infection or an uninfected control (not recorded which). The chain is built from TRBV10-1 and TRBJ2-7, with D possibly being TRBD2 (5 bases). The CDR3 here is CASSDGGRGYEQYF. In DNA, the CDR3 is TGCGCCAGCAGTGACGGAGGAAGAGGCTACGAGCAGTACTTC.